Here is one T cell receptor (beta chain) with its context. This record belongs to a study of blood T cell repertoires in COVID-19. Looking at the study overall: From the United States, Italy and Spain came samples of acute and convalescent COVID-19. Sources were T cells, B-cell-depleted T cells, or PBMCs; the material itself was cDNA or gDNA.

During active infection, Seattle patients enrolled and were then monitored through disease. Using immunoSEQ multiplex PCR, the repertoire was profiled, and TCRdb retains in-frame clones only, with some absent. The repertoire holds fewer than 90,000 clones, with 65% to 85% as singletons. The V end was cut by 4 bases, the J end by 7 bases, with 10 bases between. The germline gives CDR1 MNHNY, CDR2 SVGAGI (reference sequence). The CDR3 sequence is 12 residues long. The rearrangement joins TRBV6-6 to TRBJ1-1, with D uncertain. The receptor was isolated from a man between 65 and 85 years old with COVID-19, enrolled during active disease. Sequenced: peripheral blood. Here the CDR3 reads CASSFRRDEAFF. DNA for the CDR3: TGTGCCAGCAGTTTTAGACGGGATGAAGCTTTCTTT.